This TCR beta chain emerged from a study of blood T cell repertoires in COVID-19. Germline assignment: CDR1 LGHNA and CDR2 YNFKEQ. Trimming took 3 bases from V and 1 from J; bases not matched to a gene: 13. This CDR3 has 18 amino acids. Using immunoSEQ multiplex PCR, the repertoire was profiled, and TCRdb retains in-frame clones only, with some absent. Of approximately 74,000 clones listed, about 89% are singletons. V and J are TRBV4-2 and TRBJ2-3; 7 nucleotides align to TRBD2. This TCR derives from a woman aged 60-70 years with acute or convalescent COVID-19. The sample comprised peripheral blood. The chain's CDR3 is CASSHGGTTLVGTDTQYF. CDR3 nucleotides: TGTGCCAGCAGCCACGGCGGGACTACCCTGGTGGGCACAGATACGCAGTATTTT.